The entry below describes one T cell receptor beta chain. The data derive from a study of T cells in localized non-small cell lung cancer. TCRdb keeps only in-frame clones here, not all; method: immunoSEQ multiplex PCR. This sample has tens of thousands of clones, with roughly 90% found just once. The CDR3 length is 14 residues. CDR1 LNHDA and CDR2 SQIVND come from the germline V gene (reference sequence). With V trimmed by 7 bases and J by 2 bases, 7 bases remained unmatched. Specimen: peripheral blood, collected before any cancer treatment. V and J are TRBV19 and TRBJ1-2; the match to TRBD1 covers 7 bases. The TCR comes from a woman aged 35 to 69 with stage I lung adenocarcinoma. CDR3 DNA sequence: TGTGCCAGTACCCGGACAGGAGAGAACTATGGCTACACCTTC. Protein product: CASTRTGENYGYTF.